A single sample gave rise to the 32 T cell receptor beta chains below, sequenced in a study of cytomegalovirus exposure and HLA in healthy donors. PCR used 60 Vbeta primers and 13 Jbeta primers. The repertoire was sequenced with immunoSEQ multiplex PCR; TCRdb's copy has only in-frame clones and lacks some. The ten most abundant clones cover 0.55% to 0.65% of a sample with about 110,000 clones. The sequenced sample consisted of PBMCs. The receptors come from a man in his fifties or sixties in good health and CMV-seronegative.

The chain has TRBV30 and TRBJ2-7; 7 bases line up with TRBD1. V lost 0 bases, J lost 2 bases, and 4 bases stayed unmatched. The CDR3 covers 14 residues. CDR1 is GTSNPN, CDR2 SVGIG, per germline (reference sequence). In DNA form, the CDR3 reads TGTGCCTGGAGTGTAAAGGGGGCGACCTACGAGCAGTACTTC. It yields the protein CAWSVKGATYEQYF.

This chain uses TRBV4-3 with TRBJ2-1; 10 bases align to TRBD1. V lost 4 bases to trimming and J lost 5 bases; unmatched junction nucleotides: 11. Germline V gene lookup returns CDR1 LGHNA and CDR2 YSLEER. The CDR3 sequence is 17 residues long. The CDR3 spells CASSRGGTGVPDNEQFF. The CDR3 DNA follows: TGCGCCAGCAGCCGGGGGGGGACAGGGGTCCCAGACAATGAGCAGTTCTTC.

This rearrangement joins TRBV2 to TRBJ2-7, with D hard to call. In germline, CDR1 is SNHLY, CDR2 FYNNEI. The V gene lost 2 bases and the J gene lost 0 bases, with 8 bases spanning the gap. CDR3 length equals 14 residues. CDR3 sequence reads: CASSEYTSSYEQYF. In nucleotides, the CDR3 is TGTGCCAGCAGTGAATACACATCCTCCTACGAGCAGTACTTC.

The CDR3 sequence is CASSLGGRRGEQYF. The CDR3 nucleotides are TGTGCCAGCAGCTTAGGCGGCCGCCGGGGCGAGCAGTACTTC. This chain joins TRBV7-6 and TRBJ2-7, with D possibly being TRBD2 (5 bases). Germline V gene data show CDR1 as SGHVS and CDR2 as FNYEAQ. The CDR3 loop spans 14 amino acids. V lost 1 base and J 6 bases, leaving 13 bases between the germline ends.

The CDR3 is CASSLGQRYNEQFF. The CDR3 DNA reads TGTGCCAGCAGCTTGGGACAGCGTTACAATGAGCAGTTCTTC. This chain uses TRBV13 with TRBJ2-1, with TRBD1 matching over 7 bases. The germline CDR1 and CDR2 sequences are PRHDT and FYEKMQ (reference sequence). This CDR3 has 14 amino acids. V was clipped by 3 bases and J by 4 bases; unmatched bases: 3.

The chain has TRBV10-3 and TRBJ1-1; a weak D match, TRBD1 (5 bases). The germline V gene has CDR1 ENHRY and CDR2 SYGVKD. This CDR3 is 13 amino acids long. Trimming removed 4 bases at V and 5 bases at J, with 11 bases between. The CDR3 spells CAISGRAQTEAFF. The CDR3 DNA reads TGTGCCATCAGTGGCAGGGCCCAAACTGAAGCTTTCTTT.

The V and J genes are TRBV5-1 and TRBJ2-1; 10 positions match TRBD1. V dropped 4 bases and J dropped 5; count of bases not matched to a gene: 3. This CDR3 is 14 amino acids long. The germline V gene has CDR1 SGHRS and CDR2 YFSETQ. The CDR3, as DNA: TGCGCCAGCAGCCCCGGGACAGGGGACAATGAGCAGTTCTTC. Its translation is CASSPGTGDNEQFF.

The chain has TRBV5-6 and TRBJ1-1; TRBD1 is a possible D gene (6 bases). Germline V gene sequence: CDR1 SGHDT, CDR2 YYEEEE. V was pared by 4 bases and J by 1 base, with 20 bases between. The length of the CDR3 is 17 residues. In DNA, the CDR3 is TGTGCCAGCAGCCCTCGGGACAATGTTCCTCCGAACACTGAAGCTTTCTTT. It translates to CASSPRDNVPPNTEAFF.

The rearrangement joins TRBV5-4 to TRBJ2-2; 9 bases agree with TRBD1. V gave up 5 bases and J gave up 5 bases; unmatched junction bases: 7. In germline, CDR1 is SGHNT, CDR2 YYREEE (reference sequence). CDR3 size: 15 residues. Written as DNA, the CDR3 is TGTGCCAGCAGAGAGGGACAGGGCAGGACCGGGGAGCTGTTTTTT. Protein: CASREGQGRTGELFF.

The chain employs TRBV29-1 and TRBJ1-2; D is perhaps TRBD1 (6 bases). In germline, CDR1 is SQVTM, CDR2 ANQGSEA. The CDR3 spans 12 residues. Trimming took off 6 bases at V and 13 bases at J, with 21 bases between the two ends. The CDR3 is CSVGGGQQHGTF. CDR3 sequence (DNA): TGCAGCGTGGGGGGGGGCCAGCAGCACGGCACCTTC.

This chain joins TRBV6-6 and TRBJ1-3; 12 nucleotides line up with TRBD1. V trimming: 5 bases; J trimming: 8 bases; junction bases outside the gene matches: 4. Germline V gene sequence: CDR1 MNHNY, CDR2 SVGAGI (reference sequence). The CDR3 covers 14 residues. CDR3 in amino acids: CASSTGDRGHTIYF. The CDR3 region has the DNA TGTGCCAGCAGTACTGGGGACAGGGGGCACACCATATATTTT.

V gene TRBV9 combines with J gene TRBJ1-2; possibly TRBD1 for D (6 bases). The V and J ends lost 3 bases and 2 bases respectively, with 14 bases between them. Looked up from germline, CDR1 is SGDLS and CDR2 is YYNGEE. The CDR3 extends over 15 amino acids. This chain's CDR3 is CASSGEGVFNYGYTF. Here the CDR3 DNA reads TGTGCCAGCAGCGGGGAGGGGGTATTCAACTATGGCTACACCTTC.

The gene calls are TRBV6-5 and TRBJ2-3; 11 bases align to TRBD2. Germline V gives CDR1 MNHEY, CDR2 SVGAGI. The CDR3 contains 16 residues. Trimming at V came to 4 bases and at J to 4 bases, leaving 7 bases not matched to a gene. The CDR3 bases are TGTGCCAGCAGTTCTCCTAGCGGGGGGCGTTCAGATACGCAGTATTTT. The encoded protein is CASSSPSGGRSDTQYF.

The V gene is TRBV11-2, the J gene TRBJ2-1, with D perhaps TRBD1 (5 bases). From germline, CDR1 is SGHAT and CDR2 FQNNGV. Trimming pared 0 bases from V and 0 bases from J, leaving 9 bases between. This CDR3 has 16 residues. The CDR3 nucleotides read TGTGCCAGCAGCTTAGATCCAGGGATCTCCTACAATGAGCAGTTCTTC. This encodes CASSLDPGISYNEQFF.

This chain connects TRBV6-5 to TRBJ2-7; 12 nucleotides line up with TRBD2. Trimming took 6 bases from V and 5 from J; bases not matched to a gene: 8. Germline V gene lookup returns CDR1 MNHEY and CDR2 SVGAGI. This CDR3 is built from 15 residues. Written as DNA, the CDR3 is TGTGCCAGCAGCCGGAGACTAGCGGGAGTCGACGAGCAGTACTTC. Amino acids: CASSRRLAGVDEQYF.

The chain uses TRBV4-3 and TRBJ2-1; 8 bases fit TRBD2. Trimming at V came to 0 bases and at J to 4 bases, leaving 5 bases not matched to a gene. This CDR3 spans 16 amino acids. CDR1 and CDR2 (germline): LGHNA, YSLEER. CDR3: CASSQDTGGQYNEQFF. DNA of the CDR3: TGCGCCAGCAGCCAAGACACGGGGGGGCAGTACAATGAGCAGTTCTTC.

The chain links TRBV4-3 to TRBJ1-4; D remains ambiguous. V was pared by 1 base and J by 8 bases, with 17 bases between. From germline, CDR1 is LGHNA and CDR2 YSLEER. CDR3 length equals 16 residues. The CDR3 nucleotides read TGCGCCAGCAGCCAAGGAAACGGGAGAGGAGGAGAAAAACTGTTTTTT. Amino acids: CASSQGNGRGGEKLFF.

The chain combines TRBV27 with TRBJ2-1; 13 positions agree with TRBD2. The CDR3 runs 17 residues. Trimming took 9 bases from V and 5 from J; bases not matched to a gene: 13. The germline gives CDR1 MNHEY, CDR2 SMNVEV (reference sequence). CDR3 residues: CASSGLAGEGKDNEQFF. CDR3 nucleotide sequence: TGTGCCAGTAGCGGACTAGCGGGAGAGGGTAAGGACAATGAGCAGTTCTTC.

The chain carries TRBV2 and TRBJ1-5, with D hard to call. Trimming removed 5 bases from V and 7 bases from J, with 12 bases in between. Germline CDR1 SNHLY, CDR2 FYNNEI. The CDR3 is made up of 13 amino acids. DNA of the CDR3: TGTGCCAGCAGTTTCACAGCAGGCCAGCCCCAGCATTTT. Its translation is CASSFTAGQPQHF.

V gene TRBV5-4 combines with J gene TRBJ2-7; tentative D call: TRBD2 (6 bases). The germline gives CDR1 SGHNT, CDR2 YYREEE (reference sequence). V gave up 4 bases and J gave up 3 bases, with 17 bases separating them. This CDR3 contains 15 residues. The CDR3 here is CASSRDSEGNYEQYF. DNA of the CDR3: TGTGCCAGCAGCAGAGACTCGGAGGGTAACTACGAGCAGTACTTC.

CDR3 bases: TGCGCCAGCAGCCAACGAGCAGGGGGTGGAGAGACCCAGTACTTC. Its protein is CASSQRAGGGETQYF. The chain couples TRBV4-3 to TRBJ2-5; 7 bases line up with TRBD1. This CDR3 has 15 residues. Germline V lookup: CDR1 LGHNA, CDR2 YSLEER. Trimming removed 2 bases from V and 4 bases from J; junction bases left unmatched: 7.

V usage is TRBV10-3 and J usage is TRBJ2-3, with 8 bases identical to TRBD1. J gave up 5 bases and V 0 bases, and 4 bases lay outside the gene matches. This CDR3 comprises 15 residues. Germline CDR1 reads ENHRY; CDR2 reads SYGVKD. The CDR3 loop reads CAISESTGAGDTQYF. CDR3 nucleotide sequence: TGTGCCATCAGTGAGTCGACAGGGGCGGGAGATACGCAGTATTTT.

V usage is TRBV7-3 and J usage is TRBJ1-2, with 9 bases identical to TRBD1. The CDR3 runs to 13 residues. V lost 5 bases, J lost 8 bases, and 6 bases stayed unmatched. Germline loops: CDR1 SGHTA, CDR2 FQGTGA. CDR3 protein: CASSPRTGEGYTF. The CDR3 DNA follows: TGTGCCAGCAGCCCTAGGACAGGGGAAGGCTACACCTTC.

V usage is TRBV6-1 and J usage is TRBJ2-2, with a possible D match to TRBD2 (6 bases). This CDR3 spans 14 amino acids. The V end was cut by 6 bases, the J end by 2 bases, with 10 bases between. Germline V CDR1 and CDR2: MNHNS, SASEGT. CDR3 amino acids: CASSAGPNTGELFF. The CDR3 coding sequence is TGTGCCAGCAGCGCGGGACCTAACACCGGGGAGCTGTTTTTT.

The rearrangement uses TRBV6-6 and TRBJ1-4; tentative D call: TRBD1 (5 bases). The CDR3 has 15 residues. Germline V gene sequence: CDR1 MNHNY, CDR2 SVGAGI (reference sequence). The germline V and J ends were trimmed by 2 bases and 15 bases, with 22 bases remaining between them. In DNA form, the CDR3 reads TGTGCCAGCAGTTACGTGGGTTTTGGGAGGGGTTTTGTGTTTTTT. It is translated as CASSYVGFGRGFVFF.

The V gene is TRBV14, the J gene TRBJ2-7; 8 bases are shared with TRBD1. Germline V gives CDR1 SGHDN, CDR2 FVKESK. The CDR3 consists of 14 residues. Germline trimming cut 5 bases from V and 3 bases from J; bases unmatched to any gene: 6. CDR3 amino acids: CASSSTGGHYEQYF. The CDR3, as DNA: TGTGCCAGCAGCTCAACAGGGGGACACTACGAGCAGTACTTC.

The chain recombines TRBV2 with TRBJ1-2; TRBD1 matches at 9 bases. With 4 bases clipped from V and 5 bases from J, the junction kept 5 bases outside the gene matches. CDR1 is SNHLY and CDR2 is FYNNEI in the germline V gene. The CDR3 totals 14 residues. CDR3 in amino acids: CASSGDREVYGYTF. Written as DNA, the CDR3 is TGTGCCAGCAGTGGGGACAGGGAGGTTTATGGCTACACCTTC.

The CDR3 region is CASSSLGQPQHF. DNA for the CDR3: TGTGCCAGTAGTAGTCTCGGTCAGCCCCAGCATTTT. The V and J genes are TRBV19 and TRBJ1-5, with unresolved D. The CDR3 is made up of 12 amino acids. The V end was cut by 4 bases, the J end by 6 bases, with 7 bases between. Germline CDR1 and CDR2: LNHDA and SQIVND (reference sequence).

The chain is built from TRBV6-5 and TRBJ1-3, with D maybe TRBD1 (6 bases). From germline, CDR1 is MNHEY and CDR2 SVGAGI. This CDR3 comprises 16 residues. V was clipped by 0 bases and J by 2 bases, with 11 bases between them. CDR3 in DNA: TGTGCCAGCAGTTACTCGAGGGCAGGGGCTGGAAACACCATATATTTT. Translation: CASSYSRAGAGNTIYF.

The chain is built from TRBV2 and TRBJ2-3; D may be TRBD2 (6 bases). Trimming removed 0 bases at V and 4 bases at J, with 11 bases between. CDR1 is SNHLY and CDR2 is FYNNEI in the germline V gene. This CDR3 region has 15 residues. In DNA, the CDR3 is TGTGCCAGCAGTGAAGCGGCAGGGAGGTCAGATACGCAGTATTTT. Translating it yields CASSEAAGRSDTQYF.

The CDR3 DNA is TGCGCCAGCAGCCTTGTGGGGGACAGCTCCTACAATGAGCAGTTCTTC. Translating gives CASSLVGDSSYNEQFF. This sequence joins TRBV5-1 and TRBJ2-1; 7 nucleotides match TRBD1. V lost 4 bases to trimming and J lost 0 bases; unmatched junction nucleotides: 7. The CDR3 covers 16 residues. Germline CDR1 SGHRS, CDR2 YFSETQ.

The chain joins TRBV2 to TRBJ2-2, with unresolved D. Germline V gene data show CDR1 as SNHLY and CDR2 as FYNNEI. The CDR3 sequence is 16 residues long. Trimming shortened V by 7 bases and J by 4 bases, and 19 bases separated the two germline ends. The CDR3 loop is CASTHRSPPGTGELFF. The CDR3 DNA follows: TGTGCCAGCACCCATAGGTCGCCTCCGGGCACCGGGGAGCTGTTTTTT.